This TCR beta chain was captured in a study of blood T cell repertoires in COVID-19. Study information: The United States, Italy and Spain were the sources of the acute and convalescent COVID-19 samples. Nucleic acid was either cDNA or gDNA, and it came from T cells, B-cell-depleted T cells, or PBMCs.

The assay was immunoSEQ multiplex PCR, and TCRdb's table has in-frame clones only and misses some. The data show about 180,000 clones, with 84% seen just once and about 14% held by the top ten. The CDR3 extends over 13 amino acids. Trimming cost V 6 bases and J 0 bases, with 9 bases left between them. CDR1 and CDR2 (germline): KGHSH, LQKENI. The V gene is TRBV18, the J gene TRBJ2-7; possibly TRBD2 for D (5 bases). This TCR derives from a man younger than 30 with active or convalescent COVID-19. The source material was peripheral blood. The CDR3 reads CASSTRGSYEQYF. CDR3 DNA: TGTGCCAGCTCGACCCGGGGCTCCTACGAGCAGTACTTC.